One sample yielded the 8 T cell receptor beta chains listed below, sequenced in a study of cytomegalovirus exposure and HLA in healthy donors. A multiplex PCR was run with 60 Vbeta primers and 13 Jbeta primers. The data were produced by immunoSEQ multiplex PCR, yet TCRdb's version contains in-frame clones alone and is incomplete. There are some 130,000 clones in the sample; 80% occur only once, and 2% to 3% lies in the top ten. Sequencing input: PBMCs. These receptors all stem from a man in his thirties or forties in good health and CMV-seronegative.

This chain links TRBV5-1 with TRBJ1-2, with TRBD1 matching over 9 bases. V lost 0 bases and J lost 0; bases outside the gene matches: 6. The germline V gene encodes CDR1 SGHRS and CDR2 YFSETQ. CDR3 length equals 17 residues. CDR3 residues: CASSLATGGQTNYGYTF. For the CDR3, the DNA is TGCGCCAGCAGCTTGGCAACAGGGGGCCAAACTAACTATGGCTACACCTTC.

V gene TRBV19 combines with J gene TRBJ2-3, with 11 bases fitting TRBD2. Looked up from germline, CDR1 is LNHDA and CDR2 is SQIVND (reference sequence). The V and J ends lost 7 bases and 7 bases, in that order; junction bases with no gene match: 10. The CDR3 has 15 amino acids. The CDR3 loop is CASIQVAGGPYTQYF. CDR3 DNA: TGTGCCAGTATTCAAGTAGCGGGAGGGCCGTATACGCAGTATTTT.

This clone was seen a handful of times. The CDR3 region is CASSLDSGSYGYTF. Here the CDR3 DNA reads TGCGCCAGCAGCTTGGATAGCGGGAGCTATGGCTACACCTTC. The gene calls are TRBV5-1 and TRBJ1-2; D is ambiguous. Germline values: CDR1 SGHRS, CDR2 YFSETQ. The CDR3 is 14 amino acids. The germline V and J ends were trimmed by 0 bases and 4 bases, with 10 bases remaining between them.

The J gene is TRBJ2-5, the V gene TRBV10-1, with 10 bases that match TRBD2. Germline-derived CDR1 and CDR2 are WNHNN and SYGVQD (reference sequence). V lost 8 bases to trimming and J lost 2 bases; unmatched junction nucleotides: 2. The CDR3 loop spans 13 amino acids. The CDR3 DNA sequence: TGCGCCAGCTCTAGCGGGAGACAAGAGACCCAGTACTTC. Translating gives CASSSGRQETQYF.

This clone was detected once. This chain links TRBV6-6 with TRBJ2-3; TRBD2 is a possible D gene (5 bases). Germline assignment: CDR1 MNHNY and CDR2 SVGAGI (reference sequence). Trimming took 2 bases from V and 5 from J, leaving 14 bases between them. This CDR3 has 15 residues. CDR3: CASSYVRGAVDTQYF. DNA of the CDR3: TGTGCCAGCAGTTACGTTCGGGGAGCGGTAGATACGCAGTATTTT.

The genes are TRBV11-2 and TRBJ2-2; tentative D call: TRBD1 (5 bases). CDR1 is SGHAT and CDR2 is FQNNGV in the germline V gene. Trimming stripped 7 bases from V and 6 bases from J, with 15 bases between. This CDR3 comprises 14 residues. CDR3 sequence reads: CASNYIQGAGELFF. CDR3 DNA: TGTGCCAGCAACTACATCCAGGGTGCCGGGGAGCTGTTTTTT.

This chain links TRBV7-3 with TRBJ2-1; 12 bases align to TRBD2. CDR3 size: 16 residues. In germline, CDR1 is SGHTA, CDR2 FQGTGA. V was clipped by 2 bases and J by 13 bases; unmatched bases: 12. CDR3 DNA: TGTGCCAGCAGCTTACACCCGGGACTAGCGGGTGGTGGACAGTTCTTC. Translating gives CASSLHPGLAGGGQFF.

The J gene is TRBJ2-5, the V gene TRBV5-4, with 8 nucleotides matching TRBD2. This CDR3 region has 16 residues. The V and J ends lost 4 bases and 5 bases, in that order; junction bases with no gene match: 13. Germline V CDR1 and CDR2: SGHNT, YYREEE (reference sequence). The CDR3 spells CASSPGGGRAGETQYF. The CDR3 DNA reads as TGTGCCAGCAGCCCCGGGGGGGGGAGGGCCGGTGAGACCCAGTACTTC. The full variable domain, completed using reference TRBV5-4 and TRBJ2-5, is ETGVTQSPTHLIKTRGQQVTLRCSSQSGHNTVSWYQQALGQGPQFIFQYYREEENGRGNFPPRFSGLQFPNYSSELNVNALELDDSALYLCASSPGGGRAGETQYFGPGTRLLVL.